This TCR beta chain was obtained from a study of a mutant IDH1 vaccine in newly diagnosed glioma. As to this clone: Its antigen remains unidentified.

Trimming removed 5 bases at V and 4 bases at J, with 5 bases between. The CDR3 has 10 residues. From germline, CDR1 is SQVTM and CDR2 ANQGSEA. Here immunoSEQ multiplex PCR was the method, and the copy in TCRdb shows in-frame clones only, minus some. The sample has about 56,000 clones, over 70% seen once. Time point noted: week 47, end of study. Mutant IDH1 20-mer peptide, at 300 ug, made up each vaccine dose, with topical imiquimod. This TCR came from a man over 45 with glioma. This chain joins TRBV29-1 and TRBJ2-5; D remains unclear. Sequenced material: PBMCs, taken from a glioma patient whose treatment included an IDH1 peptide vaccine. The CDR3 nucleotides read TGCAGCGTTCGGGTAGAGACCCAGTACTTC. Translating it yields CSVRVETQYF.